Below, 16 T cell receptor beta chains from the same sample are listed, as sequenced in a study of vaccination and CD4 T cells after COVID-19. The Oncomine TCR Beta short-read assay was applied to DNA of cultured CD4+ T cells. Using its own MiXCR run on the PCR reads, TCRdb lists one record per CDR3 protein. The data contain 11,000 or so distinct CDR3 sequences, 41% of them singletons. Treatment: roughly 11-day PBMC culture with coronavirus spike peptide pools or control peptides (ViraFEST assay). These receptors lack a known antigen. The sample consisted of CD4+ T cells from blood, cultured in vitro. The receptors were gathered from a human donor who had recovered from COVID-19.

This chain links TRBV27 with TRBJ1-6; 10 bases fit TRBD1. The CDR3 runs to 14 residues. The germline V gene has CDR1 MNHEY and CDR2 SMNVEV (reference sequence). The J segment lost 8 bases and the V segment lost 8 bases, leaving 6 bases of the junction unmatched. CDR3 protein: CASSRQGAYSPLHF. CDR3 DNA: TGTGCCAGCTCCCGACAGGGGGCTTATTCACCCCTCCACTTT.

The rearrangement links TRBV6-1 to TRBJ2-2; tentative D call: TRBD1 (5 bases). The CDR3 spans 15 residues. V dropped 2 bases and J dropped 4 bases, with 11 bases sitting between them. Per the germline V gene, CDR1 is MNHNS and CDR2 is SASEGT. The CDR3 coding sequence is TGTGCCAGCAGTGAACAGGGATTTATCACCGGGGAGCTGTTTTTT. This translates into CASSEQGFITGELFF.

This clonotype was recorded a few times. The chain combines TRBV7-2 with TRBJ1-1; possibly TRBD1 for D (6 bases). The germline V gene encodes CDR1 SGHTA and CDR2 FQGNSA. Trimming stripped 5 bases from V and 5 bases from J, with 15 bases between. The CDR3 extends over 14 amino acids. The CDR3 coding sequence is TGTGCCAGCAGCAGGGGAGGGGGTGGGACTGAAGCTTTCTTT. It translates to CASSRGGGGTEAFF. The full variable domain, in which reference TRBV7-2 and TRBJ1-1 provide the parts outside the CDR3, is GAGVSQSPSNKVTEKGKDVELRCDPISGHTALYWYRQSLGQGLEFLIYFQGNSAPDKSGLPSDRFSAERTGGSVSTLTIQRTQQEDSAVYLCASSRGGGGTEAFFGQGTRLTVV.

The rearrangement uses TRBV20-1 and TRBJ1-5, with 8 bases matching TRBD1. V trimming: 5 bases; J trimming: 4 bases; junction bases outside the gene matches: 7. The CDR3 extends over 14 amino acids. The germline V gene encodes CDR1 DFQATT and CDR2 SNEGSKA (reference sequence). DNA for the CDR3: TGCAGTGCTTCCGGGACAGGAAATAATCAGCCCCAGCATTTT. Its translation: CSASGTGNNQPQHF.

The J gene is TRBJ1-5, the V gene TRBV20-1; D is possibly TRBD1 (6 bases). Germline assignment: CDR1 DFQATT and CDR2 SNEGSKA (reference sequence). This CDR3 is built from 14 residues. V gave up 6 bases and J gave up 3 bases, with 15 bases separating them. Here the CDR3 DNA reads TGCAGTGCCAAAACAGGGAATAACAATCAGCCCCAGCATTTT. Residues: CSAKTGNNNQPQHF.

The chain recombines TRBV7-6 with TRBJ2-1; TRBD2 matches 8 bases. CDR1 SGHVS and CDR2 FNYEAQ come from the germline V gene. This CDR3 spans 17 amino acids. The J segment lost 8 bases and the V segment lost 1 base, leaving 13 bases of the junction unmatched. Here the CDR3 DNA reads TGTGCCAGCAGCTTAGTTAATCGGGGGGGCCTATCGGATGAGCAGTTCTTC. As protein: CASSLVNRGGLSDEQFF.

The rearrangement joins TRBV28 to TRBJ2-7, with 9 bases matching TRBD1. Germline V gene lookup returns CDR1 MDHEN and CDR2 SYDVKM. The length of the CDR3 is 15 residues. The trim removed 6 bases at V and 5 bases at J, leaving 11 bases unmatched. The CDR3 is CASSRAGTGFHEQYF. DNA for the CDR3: TGTGCCAGCAGCCGGGCCGGGACAGGGTTCCACGAGCAGTACTTC.

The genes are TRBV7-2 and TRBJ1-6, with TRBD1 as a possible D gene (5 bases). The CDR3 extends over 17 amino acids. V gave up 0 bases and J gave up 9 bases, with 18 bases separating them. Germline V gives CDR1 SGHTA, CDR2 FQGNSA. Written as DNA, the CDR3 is TGTGCCAGCAGCTTAGCGGTCGTCAGCCAGGGTTCTTCACCCCTCCACTTT. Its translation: CASSLAVVSQGSSPLHF.

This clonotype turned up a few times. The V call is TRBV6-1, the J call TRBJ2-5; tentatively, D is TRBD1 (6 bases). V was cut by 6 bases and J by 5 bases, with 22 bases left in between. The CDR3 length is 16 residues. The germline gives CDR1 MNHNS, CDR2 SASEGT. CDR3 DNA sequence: TGTGCCAGCAGACGCGCACTGGGCAGGGGAGAGGAGACCCAGTACTTC. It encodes CASRRALGRGEETQYF.

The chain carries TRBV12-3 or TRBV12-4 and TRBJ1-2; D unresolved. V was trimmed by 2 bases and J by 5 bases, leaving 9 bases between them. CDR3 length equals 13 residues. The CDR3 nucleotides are TGTGCCAGCAGTTTAAATCACTTTTATGGCTACACCTTC. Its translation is CASSLNHFYGYTF.

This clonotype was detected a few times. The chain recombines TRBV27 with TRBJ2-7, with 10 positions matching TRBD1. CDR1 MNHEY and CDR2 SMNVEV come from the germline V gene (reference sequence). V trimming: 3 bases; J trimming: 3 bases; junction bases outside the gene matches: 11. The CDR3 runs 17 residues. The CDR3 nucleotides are TGTGCCAGCAGTTTGAGGGGGACAGGGGCTTACCTCTACGAGCAGTACTTC. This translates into CASSLRGTGAYLYEQYF.

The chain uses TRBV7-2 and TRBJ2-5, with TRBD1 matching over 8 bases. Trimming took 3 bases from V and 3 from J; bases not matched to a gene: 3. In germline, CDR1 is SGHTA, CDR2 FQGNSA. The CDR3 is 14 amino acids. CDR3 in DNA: TGTGCCAGCAGCTTCAGGGGGCGCGAAGAGACCCAGTACTTC. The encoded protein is CASSFRGREETQYF. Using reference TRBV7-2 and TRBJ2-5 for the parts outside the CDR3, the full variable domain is GAGVSQSPSNKVTEKGKDVELRCDPISGHTALYWYRQSLGQGLEFLIYFQGNSAPDKSGLPSDRFSAERTGGSVSTLTIQRTQQEDSAVYLCASSFRGREETQYFGPGTRLLVL.

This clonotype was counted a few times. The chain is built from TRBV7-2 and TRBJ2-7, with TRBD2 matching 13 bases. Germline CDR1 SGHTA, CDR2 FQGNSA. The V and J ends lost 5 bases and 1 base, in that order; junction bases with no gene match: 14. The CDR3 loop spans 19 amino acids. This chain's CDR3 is CASSQPGTSGKSGSYEQYF. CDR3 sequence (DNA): TGTGCCAGCAGCCAGCCGGGGACTAGCGGGAAGTCAGGTTCCTACGAGCAGTACTTC. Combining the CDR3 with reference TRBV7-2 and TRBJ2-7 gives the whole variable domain GAGVSQSPSNKVTEKGKDVELRCDPISGHTALYWYRQSLGQGLEFLIYFQGNSAPDKSGLPSDRFSAERTGGSVSTLTIQRTQQEDSAVYLCASSQPGTSGKSGSYEQYFGPGTRLTVT.

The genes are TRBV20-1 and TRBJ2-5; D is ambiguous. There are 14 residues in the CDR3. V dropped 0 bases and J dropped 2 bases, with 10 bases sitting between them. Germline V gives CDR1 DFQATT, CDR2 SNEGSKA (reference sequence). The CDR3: CSARDWASQETQYF. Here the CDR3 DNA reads TGCAGTGCTAGAGATTGGGCTAGTCAAGAGACCCAGTACTTC.

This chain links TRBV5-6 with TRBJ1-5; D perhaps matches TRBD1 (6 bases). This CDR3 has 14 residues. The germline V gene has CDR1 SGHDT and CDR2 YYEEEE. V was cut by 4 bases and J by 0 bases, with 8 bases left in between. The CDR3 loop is CASSIQGSNQPQHF. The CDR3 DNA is TGTGCCAGCAGCATACAGGGTAGCAATCAGCCCCAGCATTTT.

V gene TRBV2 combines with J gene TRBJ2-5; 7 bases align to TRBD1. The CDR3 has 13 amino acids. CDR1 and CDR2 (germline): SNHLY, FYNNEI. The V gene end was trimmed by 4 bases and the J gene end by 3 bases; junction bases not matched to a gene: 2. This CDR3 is CASSGDRKETQYF. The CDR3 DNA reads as TGTGCCAGCAGTGGGGACAGAAAAGAGACCCAGTACTTC.